Listed below are T cell receptor beta chains from one sample, sequenced in a study of blood T cell repertoires in COVID-19. Clones were read by immunoSEQ multiplex PCR, and TCRdb kept only the in-frame ones, dropping some. This repertoire shows fewer than 350,000 clones, approximately 90% found once; its top ten account for about 1.5%. What was sequenced was peripheral blood. The receptors come from a woman in her 30s with COVID-19, enrolled during active disease. Each CDR3 is given without its conserved first and last residue. Clone size, where shown, is once, few, many, or a class for clones that have expanded.

CDR3aa: SASMRGGVTGELF
j_gene: TRBJ2-2
v_gene: TRBV20-1
abundance: -

CDR3aa: ASSLRTGDTEAF
j_gene: TRBJ1-1
v_gene: TRBV5-1
abundance: -

CDR3aa: ASSLDPSGLRQF
j_gene: TRBJ2-1
v_gene: TRBV5-1
abundance: -

CDR3aa: ASSPQGASQY
j_gene: TRBJ2-5
v_gene: TRBV28
abundance: -

CDR3aa: ASSFQDRGGEQY
j_gene: TRBJ2-7
v_gene: TRBV21-1
abundance: -

CDR3aa: AWRMKGAGAF
j_gene: TRBJ1-1
v_gene: TRBV30
abundance: -

CDR3aa: ASSRGQGGETQY
j_gene: TRBJ2-5
v_gene: TRBV5-6
abundance: -

CDR3aa: ASSYGSGQGLGYGYT
j_gene: TRBJ1-2
v_gene: TRBV7-2
abundance: -

CDR3aa: AISDQGQYRNEQF
j_gene: TRBJ2-1
v_gene: TRBV10-3
abundance: -

CDR3aa: AISGGGNTEAF
j_gene: TRBJ1-1
v_gene: TRBV10-3
abundance: -

CDR3aa: ASSLVAGADTGELF
j_gene: TRBJ2-2
v_gene: TRBV7-2
abundance: -

CDR3aa: ASTLRRDRVPLAKNIQY
j_gene: TRBJ2-4
v_gene: TRBV27
abundance: once

CDR3aa: ASSSRWPSPLH
j_gene: TRBJ1-6
v_gene: TRBV5-5
abundance: -

CDR3aa: ASSLVTGSGTEAF
j_gene: TRBJ1-1
v_gene: TRBV7-2
abundance: -

CDR3aa: ASSWDRDGPLH
j_gene: TRBJ1-6
v_gene: TRBV11-3
abundance: once

CDR3aa: ASRPTGGVGQPQH
j_gene: TRBJ1-5
v_gene: TRBV6-5
abundance: -

CDR3aa: SVGERETRAKNIQY
j_gene: TRBJ2-4
v_gene: TRBV29-1
abundance: -

CDR3aa: ASSDGVITEAF
j_gene: TRBJ1-1
v_gene: TRBV7-9
abundance: few

CDR3aa: ASNPFRGMNTEAF
j_gene: TRBJ1-1
v_gene: TRBV6-5
abundance: -

CDR3aa: ATGSDTEAF
j_gene: TRBJ1-1
v_gene: TRBV24-1
abundance: -

CDR3aa: ASSVGGTAEAF
j_gene: TRBJ1-1
v_gene: TRBV2
abundance: -

CDR3aa: ASSYPVRGLYNEQF
j_gene: TRBJ2-1
v_gene: TRBV6-2/TRBV6-3
abundance: -

CDR3aa: ASSQASGDGYT
j_gene: TRBJ1-2
v_gene: TRBV14
abundance: -

CDR3aa: ASSLQAGGPSDTQY
j_gene: TRBJ2-3
v_gene: TRBV6-5
abundance: once

CDR3aa: ASSDIQGNTEAF
j_gene: TRBJ1-1
v_gene: TRBV2
abundance: -

CDR3aa: ASSLHRGLFQPQH
j_gene: TRBJ1-5
v_gene: TRBV27
abundance: once

CDR3aa: ASSLTWEVREGYT
j_gene: TRBJ1-2
v_gene: TRBV3-1/TRBV3-2
abundance: -

CDR3aa: ASGSGGSTDTQY
j_gene: TRBJ2-3
v_gene: TRBV7-2
abundance: -

CDR3aa: ASRGDSTNYGYT
j_gene: TRBJ1-2
v_gene: TRBV2
abundance: -

CDR3aa: ATNYRDREHYGYT
j_gene: TRBJ1-2
v_gene: TRBV24-1
abundance: -

CDR3aa: ASSVTNSGTDTQY
j_gene: TRBJ2-3
v_gene: TRBV2
abundance: -

CDR3aa: ASSTGTGRGYGYT
j_gene: TRBJ1-2
v_gene: TRBV5-1
abundance: -

CDR3aa: AANPQNENSPLH
j_gene: TRBJ1-6
v_gene: TRBV28
abundance: -

CDR3aa: ASSFSGRPFGYT
j_gene: TRBJ1-2
v_gene: TRBV11-3
abundance: -

CDR3aa: ASSLKPQATNEKLF
j_gene: TRBJ1-4
v_gene: TRBV7-8
abundance: -

CDR3aa: ASGLAETTGELF
j_gene: TRBJ2-2
v_gene: TRBV2
abundance: once

CDR3aa: ASSFGRLSSGNTIY
j_gene: TRBJ1-3
v_gene: TRBV28
abundance: -

CDR3aa: ASFRDRDFSSGANVLT
j_gene: TRBJ2-6
v_gene: TRBV5-1
abundance: -

CDR3aa: SVEDGGGRTGNTIY
j_gene: TRBJ1-3
v_gene: TRBV29-1
abundance: -

CDR3aa: ASSQGGVYTGELF
j_gene: TRBJ2-2
v_gene: TRBV14
abundance: -

CDR3aa: ASSSQNQPQH
j_gene: TRBJ1-5
v_gene: TRBV6-2/TRBV6-3
abundance: -

CDR3aa: AIDRKSSYEQY
j_gene: TRBJ2-7
v_gene: TRBV6-4
abundance: -

CDR3aa: ASSSLAGDETQY
j_gene: TRBJ2-5
v_gene: TRBV5-6
abundance: -

CDR3aa: ASKPVQETQY
j_gene: TRBJ2-5
v_gene: TRBV6-5
abundance: -

CDR3aa: ASSHLNPGLVYNEQF
j_gene: TRBJ2-1
v_gene: TRBV4-2
abundance: -

CDR3aa: ASSLTGGMDTEAF
j_gene: TRBJ1-1
v_gene: TRBV9
abundance: -

CDR3aa: ASSQLSTGGPTGELF
j_gene: TRBJ2-2
v_gene: TRBV4-1
abundance: -

CDR3aa: SVAAGQGPWGYT
j_gene: TRBJ1-2
v_gene: TRBV29-1
abundance: few

CDR3aa: ASSQDRGSSTEAF
j_gene: TRBJ1-1
v_gene: TRBV4-1
abundance: -

CDR3aa: ASSLSTGGSNEQF
j_gene: TRBJ2-1
v_gene: TRBV11-2
abundance: -

CDR3aa: ASSDPGQGATGELF
j_gene: TRBJ2-2
v_gene: TRBV4-3
abundance: once

CDR3aa: ASSVLRGGGTGELF
j_gene: TRBJ2-2
v_gene: TRBV2
abundance: -

CDR3aa: ASSTPGQGNSPLH
j_gene: TRBJ1-6
v_gene: TRBV2
abundance: once

CDR3aa: ASSQGSGDYNEQF
j_gene: TRBJ2-1
v_gene: TRBV4-2
abundance: once

CDR3aa: ASSYGTGSTLEQY
j_gene: TRBJ2-7
v_gene: TRBV6-2/TRBV6-3
abundance: -

CDR3aa: AISFSRTGNYGYT
j_gene: TRBJ1-2
v_gene: TRBV28
abundance: -

CDR3aa: ASSRGTNSPLH
j_gene: TRBJ1-6
v_gene: TRBV6-5
abundance: -

CDR3aa: ASSPGDSYEQY
j_gene: TRBJ2-7
v_gene: TRBV18
abundance: once

CDR3aa: ASSLGTSVETQY
j_gene: TRBJ2-5
v_gene: TRBV5-8
abundance: -

CDR3aa: ASSEGDGWSGANVLT
j_gene: TRBJ2-6
v_gene: TRBV7-6
abundance: -